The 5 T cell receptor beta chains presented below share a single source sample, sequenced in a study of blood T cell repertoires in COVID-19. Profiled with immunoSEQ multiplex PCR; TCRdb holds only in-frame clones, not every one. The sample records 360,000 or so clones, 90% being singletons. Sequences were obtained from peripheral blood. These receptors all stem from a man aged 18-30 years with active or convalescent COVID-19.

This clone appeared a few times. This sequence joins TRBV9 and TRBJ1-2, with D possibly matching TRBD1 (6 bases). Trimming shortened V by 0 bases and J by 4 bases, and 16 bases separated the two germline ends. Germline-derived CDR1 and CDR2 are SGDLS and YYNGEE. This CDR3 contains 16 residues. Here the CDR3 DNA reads TGTGCCAGCAGCGTAGTTGTGACAGGAGATCTCTATGGCTACACCTTC. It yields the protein CASSVVVTGDLYGYTF.

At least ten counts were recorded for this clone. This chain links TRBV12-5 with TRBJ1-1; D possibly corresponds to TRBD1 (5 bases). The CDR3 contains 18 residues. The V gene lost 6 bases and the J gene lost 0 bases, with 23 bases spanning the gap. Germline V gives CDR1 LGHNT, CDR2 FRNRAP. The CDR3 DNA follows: TGTGCTAGTGGACCCGGTCTTGTCGGGGGAAGGATGAACACTGAAGCTTTCTTT. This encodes CASGPGLVGGRMNTEAFF. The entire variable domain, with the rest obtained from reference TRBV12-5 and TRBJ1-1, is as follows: DARVTQTPRHKVTEMGQEVTMRCQPILGHNTVFWYRQTMMQGLELLAYFRNRAPLDDSGMPKDRFSAEMPDATLATLKIQPSEPRDSAVYFCASGPGLVGGRMNTEAFFGQGTRLTVV.

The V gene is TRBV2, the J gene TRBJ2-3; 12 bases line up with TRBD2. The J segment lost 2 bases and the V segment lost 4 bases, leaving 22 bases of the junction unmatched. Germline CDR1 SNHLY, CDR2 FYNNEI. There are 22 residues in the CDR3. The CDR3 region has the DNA TGTGCCAGCAGTGGACTAGCGGGAGACATCTCCCCCTCGCCTCATTACACAGATACGCAGTATTTT. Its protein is CASSGLAGDISPSPHYTDTQYF.

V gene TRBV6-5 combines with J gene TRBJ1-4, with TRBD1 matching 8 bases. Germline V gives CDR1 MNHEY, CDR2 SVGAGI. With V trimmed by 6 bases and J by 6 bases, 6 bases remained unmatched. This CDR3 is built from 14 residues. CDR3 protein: CASSQTGVHEKLFF. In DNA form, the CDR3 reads TGTGCCAGCAGCCAGACAGGGGTGCATGAAAAACTGTTTTTT.

The CDR3 sequence: CASSLTSGGAGEQFF. CDR3 nucleotides: TGCGCCAGCAGCTTGACTAGCGGGGGGGCCGGTGAGCAGTTCTTC. The chain recombines TRBV5-1 with TRBJ2-1; 13 positions agree with TRBD2. The germline CDR1 and CDR2 sequences are SGHRS and YFSETQ. The CDR3 contains 15 residues. J lost 9 bases, V lost 1 base, and 4 bases had no gene match.